Below, one T cell receptor beta chain is given with its context. Other DNA sequences in the sample encode the same CDR3. These data belong to a study of shared clonotypes between healthy human individuals. When samples were unsorted, tens of millions of PBMCs were used for genomic DNA. It was at deep level that the assay was run. Authors' methods: ImmunoSEQ output held junction-only sequences without quality scores, so filtering differed. Assay used: immunoSEQ multiplex PCR; TCRdb lists only in-frame clones, some missing. V and J calls and clone size are copied from that table; D and trimming were computed from the DNA. The repertoire holds about 600,000 clones, around 78% seen once, with 12% in the top ten. Source material: PBMCs. The sequence was collected from a middle-aged woman in good health. Some clones in this sample may be carry-over from other donors' samples.

The CDR3 bases are TGTGCCAGCTCACCAAGTTCCTACGAGCAGTACTTC. Amino acids: CASSPSSYEQYF. The rearrangement links TRBV18 to TRBJ2-7; no clear D gene. CDR1 and CDR2 from the germline V gene are KGHSH and LQKENI. V gave up 2 bases and J gave up 1 base, with 3 bases separating them. This CDR3 has 12 residues.